This T cell receptor (beta chain) stems from a study of cytomegalovirus exposure and HLA in healthy donors. Looked up from germline, CDR1 is SGHVS and CDR2 is FNYEAQ. This CDR3 contains 16 residues. Concerning this clone itself: The antigen is not known.

A multiplex PCR was run with 60 Vbeta primers and 13 Jbeta primers. The table came from immunoSEQ multiplex PCR; TCRdb's copy has only in-frame clones and leaves some out. This sample carries around 100,000 clones, with less than 4.5% going to the ten biggest clones. The study, taken as a whole, reports: An apparent linkage of common viral pathogens to several of the most significant clusters emerged in a later analysis.

The V gene is TRBV7-6, the J gene TRBJ2-5; 9 positions agree with TRBD1. The last part of the DNA fits TRBJ2-7 better; the J call may be wrong. The sequenced sample was PBMCs. The TCR comes from a man aged 40-55 years in good health and CMV-seronegative. This CDR3 reads CASSLGLGQGNHEQYF. Here the CDR3 DNA reads TGTGCCAGCAGCTTAGGCCTGGGACAGGGAAACCACGAGCAGTACTTC.